Sequencing of this TCR beta chain was carried out in a study of T cells in Graves' hyperthyroidism and ophthalmopathy. The study's findings and limits: Expanded thyroid clonotypes (above 0.001) were mostly also found in blood.

This clonotype was observed at least ten times. Its specificity is not known. The J segment lost 6 bases and the V segment lost 6 bases, leaving 10 bases of the junction unmatched. Looked up from germline, CDR1 is DFQATT and CDR2 is SNEGSKA (reference sequence). The CDR3 is 15 residues long. Calling Graves' hyperthyroidism stable meant ophthalmopathy did not progress within 18 months. Recently diagnosed hyperthyroidism of less than 2 months' duration affected patients aged 18 to 65. Regions amplified from RNA transcripts were the TCR beta CDR3 regions. A first-round RT-PCR of the TCR CDR3 used the HTBI primer set. MiXCR, run by TCRdb on the multiplex PCR reads, gives a single entry per CDR3 protein. There are approximately 560,000 distinct CDR3 sequences in the sample; about 15% occur only once, and less than 9.5% lies in the top ten.

The sequenced sample was blood. The chain couples TRBV20-1 to TRBJ1-6, with 8 bases aligning to TRBD1. This sequence originates from a woman aged 25-40 years with Graves' hyperthyroidism. CDR3 DNA: TGCAGTGCCGAGACTGGACAGGGAGCTAATTCACCCCTCCACTTT. It specifies CSAETGQGANSPLHF.